This TCR beta chain was profiled in a study of T cell changes during pregnancy in multiple sclerosis. Trimming at V came to 6 bases and at J to 3 bases, leaving 17 bases not matched to a gene. Germline values: CDR1 SGHDT, CDR2 YYEEEE. CDR3 length: 19 residues. Measured with immunoSEQ multiplex PCR; TCRdb has only the in-frame clones, and not every one. The sample records roughly 47,000 clones, 85% to 95% being singletons. This receptor was identified in a female donor with multiple sclerosis, enrolled in a pregnancy study. Sequencing was performed on CD8+ T cells from peripheral blood mononuclear cells, taken before pregnancy. The chain uses TRBV5-6 and TRBJ2-1, with 11 bases aligning to TRBD2. The chain's CDR3 is CASTSYRTSGLTYYNEQFF. CDR3 bases: TGTGCCAGCACCTCATACCGGACTAGCGGGCTTACGTACTACAATGAGCAGTTCTTC. The full variable domain, in which reference TRBV5-6 and TRBJ2-1 provide the parts outside the CDR3, is DAGVTQSPTHLIKTRGQQVTLRCSPKSGHDTVSWYQQALGQGPQFIFQYYEEEERQRGNFPDRFSGHQFPNYSSELNVNALLLGDSALYLCASTSYRTSGLTYYNEQFFGPGTRLTVL.